This TCR beta chain appears in the sequencing data of a study of chemoradiotherapy in HPV16-positive cancers. For the study at large: Two HPV16-positive patients' cells yielded candidate HPV-specific clones and common motifs.

Clones were sequenced by immunoSEQ multiplex PCR, and TCRdb holds only the in-frame ones, with some missing. Among 13,000 or so clones, roughly 90% were seen once, and the ten largest hold less than 3%. Germline V lookup: CDR1 MGHRA, CDR2 YSYEKL. The CDR3 totals 17 residues. The V end lost 1 base, the J end lost 5 bases, and 17 bases lay between the germline ends. Repeated repertoire sampling spanned the course of chemoradiotherapy. The J gene is TRBJ1-4, the V gene TRBV4-1; D perhaps matches TRBD1 (5 bases). Sequenced here: blood, sampled from a patient who underwent chemoradiotherapy. This TCR derives from a human donor with HPV-associated anogenital cancer. The CDR3, as DNA: TGCGCCAGCAGCCAAGCCGCCTCACGGGCAGGGAATGAAAAACTGTTTTTT. Translating gives CASSQAASRAGNEKLFF.